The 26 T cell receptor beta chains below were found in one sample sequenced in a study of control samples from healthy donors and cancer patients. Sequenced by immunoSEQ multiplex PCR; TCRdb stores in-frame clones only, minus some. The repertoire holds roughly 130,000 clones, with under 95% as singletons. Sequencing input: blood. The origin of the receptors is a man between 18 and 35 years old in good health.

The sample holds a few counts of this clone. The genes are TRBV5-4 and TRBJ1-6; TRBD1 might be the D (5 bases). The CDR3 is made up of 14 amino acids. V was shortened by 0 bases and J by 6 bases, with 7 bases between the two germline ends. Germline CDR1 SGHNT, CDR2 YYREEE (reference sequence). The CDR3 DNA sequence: TGTGCCAGCAGCTTGGCGGGGCCTAATTCACCCCTCCACTTT. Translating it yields CASSLAGPNSPLHF.

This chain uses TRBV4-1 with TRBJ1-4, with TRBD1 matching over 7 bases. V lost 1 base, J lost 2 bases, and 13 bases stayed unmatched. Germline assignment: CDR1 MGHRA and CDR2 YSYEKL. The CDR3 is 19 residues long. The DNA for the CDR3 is TGCGCCAGCAGCCAAGTAAGGGGGCGCGGCGGGTCGACTAATGAAAAACTGTTTTTT. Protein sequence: CASSQVRGRGGSTNEKLFF.

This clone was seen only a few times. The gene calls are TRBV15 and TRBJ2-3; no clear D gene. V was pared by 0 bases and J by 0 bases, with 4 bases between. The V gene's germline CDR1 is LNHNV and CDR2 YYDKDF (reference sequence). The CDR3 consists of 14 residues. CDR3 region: CATSREHSTDTQYF. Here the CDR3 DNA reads TGTGCCACCAGCAGAGAACACAGCACAGATACGCAGTATTTT. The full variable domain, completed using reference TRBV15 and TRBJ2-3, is DAMVIQNPRYQVTQFGKPVTLSCSQTLNHNVMYWYQQKSSQAPKLLFHYYDKDFNNEADTPDNFQSRRPNTSFCFLDIRSPGLGDTAMYLCATSREHSTDTQYFGPGTRLTVL.

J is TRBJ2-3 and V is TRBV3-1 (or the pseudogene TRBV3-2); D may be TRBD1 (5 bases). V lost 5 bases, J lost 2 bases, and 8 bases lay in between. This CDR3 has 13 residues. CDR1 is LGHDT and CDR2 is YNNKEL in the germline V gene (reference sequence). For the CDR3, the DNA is TGTGCCAGCAGCGACAGATCCACAGATACGCAGTATTTT. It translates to CASSDRSTDTQYF.

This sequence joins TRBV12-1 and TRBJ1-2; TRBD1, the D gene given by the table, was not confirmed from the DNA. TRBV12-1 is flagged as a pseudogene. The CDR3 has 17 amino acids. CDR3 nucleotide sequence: TGTGCCAGCAGCTCGAGAAGCAGGGTTTGTTGCGACTATGGCTACACCTTC. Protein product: CASSSRSRVCCDYGYTF.

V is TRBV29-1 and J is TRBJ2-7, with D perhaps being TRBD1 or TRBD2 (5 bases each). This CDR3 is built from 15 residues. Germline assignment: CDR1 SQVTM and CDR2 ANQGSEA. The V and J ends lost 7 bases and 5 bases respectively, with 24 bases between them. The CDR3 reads CSAARDPLSSDEQYF. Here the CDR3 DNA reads TGCAGCGCCGCGAGGGACCCCCTCTCATCGGACGAGCAGTACTTC.

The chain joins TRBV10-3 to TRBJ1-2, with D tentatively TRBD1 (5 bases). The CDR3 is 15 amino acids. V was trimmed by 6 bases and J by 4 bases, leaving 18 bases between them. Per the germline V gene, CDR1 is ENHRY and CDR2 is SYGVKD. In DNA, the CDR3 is TGTGCCATCAGCGATACAGGACGGACTTCCTATGGCTACACCTTC. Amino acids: CAISDTGRTSYGYTF.

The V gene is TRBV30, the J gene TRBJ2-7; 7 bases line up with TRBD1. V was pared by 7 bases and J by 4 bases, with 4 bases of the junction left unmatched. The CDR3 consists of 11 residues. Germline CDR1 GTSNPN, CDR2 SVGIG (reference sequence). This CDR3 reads CASQTGYEQYF. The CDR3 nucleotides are TGTGCCTCTCAGACAGGGTACGAGCAGTACTTC. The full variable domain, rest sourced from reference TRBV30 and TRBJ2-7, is SQTIHQWPATLVQPVGSPLSLECTVEGTSNPNLYWYRQAAGRGLQLLFYSVGIGQISSEVPQNLSASRPQDRQFILSSKKLLLSDSGFYLCASQTGYEQYFGPGTRLTVT.

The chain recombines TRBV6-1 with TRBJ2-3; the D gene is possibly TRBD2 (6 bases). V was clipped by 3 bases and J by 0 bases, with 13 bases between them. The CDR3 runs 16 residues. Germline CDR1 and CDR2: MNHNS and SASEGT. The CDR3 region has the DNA TGTGCCAGCAGTGAGGCGGGGACCCCTAGCACAGATACGCAGTATTTT. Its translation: CASSEAGTPSTDTQYF.

In DNA form, the CDR3 reads TGCGCCAGCAGCTTAACCGGACAGGGACGATTCGAAGCTTTCTTT. Translation: CASSLTGQGRFEAFF. J is TRBJ1-1 and V is TRBV5-1, with 8 bases lining up with TRBD1. Germline CDR1 SGHRS, CDR2 YFSETQ. This CDR3 has 15 amino acids. V was clipped by 2 bases and J by 8 bases; unmatched bases: 11.

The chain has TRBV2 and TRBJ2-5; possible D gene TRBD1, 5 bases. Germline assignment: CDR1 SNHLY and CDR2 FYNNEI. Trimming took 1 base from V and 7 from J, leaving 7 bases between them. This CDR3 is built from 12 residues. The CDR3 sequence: CASSEGGATQYF. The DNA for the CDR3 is TGTGCCAGCAGTGAAGGTGGGGCGACCCAGTACTTC.

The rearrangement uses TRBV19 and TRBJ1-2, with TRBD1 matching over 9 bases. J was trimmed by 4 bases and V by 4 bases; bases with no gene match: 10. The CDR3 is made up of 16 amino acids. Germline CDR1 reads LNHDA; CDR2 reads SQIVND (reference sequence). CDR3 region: CASSNRTGAPSYGYTF. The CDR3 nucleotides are TGTGCCAGTAGTAACCGGACAGGGGCTCCTAGCTATGGCTACACCTTC. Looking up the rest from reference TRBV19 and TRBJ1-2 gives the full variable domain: DGGITQSPKYLFRKEGQNVTLSCEQNLNHDAMYWYRQDPGQGLRLIYYSQIVNDFQKGDIAEGYSVSREKKESFPLTVTSAQKNPTAFYLCASSNRTGAPSYGYTFGSGTRLTVV.

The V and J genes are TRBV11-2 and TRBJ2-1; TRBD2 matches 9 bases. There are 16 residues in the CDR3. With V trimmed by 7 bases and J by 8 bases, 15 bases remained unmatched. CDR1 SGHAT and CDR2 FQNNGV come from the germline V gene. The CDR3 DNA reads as TGTGCCAGCACCCTTAGCGGCGGGGGGGCCTCGGATGAGCAGTTCTTC. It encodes CASTLSGGGASDEQFF.

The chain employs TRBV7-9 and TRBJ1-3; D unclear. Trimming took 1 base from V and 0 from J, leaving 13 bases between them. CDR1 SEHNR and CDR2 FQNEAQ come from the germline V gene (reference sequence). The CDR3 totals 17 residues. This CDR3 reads CASSLGAGSGSGNTIYF. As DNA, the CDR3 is TGTGCCAGCAGCTTAGGGGCCGGATCTGGCTCTGGAAACACCATATATTTT.

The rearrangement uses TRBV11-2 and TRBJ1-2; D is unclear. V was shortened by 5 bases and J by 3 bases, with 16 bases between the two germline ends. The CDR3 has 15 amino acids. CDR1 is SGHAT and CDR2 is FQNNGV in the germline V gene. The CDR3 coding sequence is TGTGCCAGCAGCCTTAGGTCAGTGGACTACTATGGCTACACCTTC. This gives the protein CASSLRSVDYYGYTF.

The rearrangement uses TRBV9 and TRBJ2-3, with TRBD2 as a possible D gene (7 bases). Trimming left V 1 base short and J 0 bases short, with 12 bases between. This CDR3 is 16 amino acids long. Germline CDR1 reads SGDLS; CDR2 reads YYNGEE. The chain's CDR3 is CASSVKGGASTDTQYF. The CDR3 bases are TGTGCCAGCAGCGTAAAAGGGGGGGCTAGCACAGATACGCAGTATTTT.

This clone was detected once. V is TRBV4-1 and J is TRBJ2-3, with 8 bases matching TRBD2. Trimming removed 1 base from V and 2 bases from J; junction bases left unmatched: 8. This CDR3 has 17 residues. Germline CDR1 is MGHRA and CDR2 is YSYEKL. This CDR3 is CASSQAPPAGDTDTQYF. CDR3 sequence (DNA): TGCGCCAGCAGCCAAGCCCCCCCAGCGGGGGACACAGATACGCAGTATTTT.

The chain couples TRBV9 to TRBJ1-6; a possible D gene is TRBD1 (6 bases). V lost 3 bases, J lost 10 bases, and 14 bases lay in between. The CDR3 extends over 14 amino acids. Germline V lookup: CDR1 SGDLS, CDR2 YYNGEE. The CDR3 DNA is TGTGCCAGCAGCGAAGAACAGGGTAGCTCACCCCTCCACTTT. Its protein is CASSEEQGSSPLHF. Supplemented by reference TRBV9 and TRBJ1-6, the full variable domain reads DSGVTQTPKHLITATGQRVTLRCSPRSGDLSVYWYQQSLDQGLQFLIQYYNGEERAKGNILERFSAQQFPDLHSELNLSSLELGDSALYFCASSEEQGSSPLHFGNGTRLTVT.

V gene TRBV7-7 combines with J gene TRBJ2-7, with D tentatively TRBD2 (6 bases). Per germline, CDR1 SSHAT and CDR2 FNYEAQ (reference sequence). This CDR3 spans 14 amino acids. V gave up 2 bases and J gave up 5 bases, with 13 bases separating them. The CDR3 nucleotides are TGTGCCAGCAGCTTAACGGGTTGGGGGGACGAGCAGTACTTC. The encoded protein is CASSLTGWGDEQYF.

CDR3 region: CASSLVESYNSPLHF. The DNA of the CDR3 is TGTGCCAGCAGCTTGGTCGAGTCCTATAATTCACCCCTCCACTTT. The chain recombines TRBV11-2 with TRBJ1-6; D is ambiguous. The CDR3 is 15 residues long. Germline V gene lookup returns CDR1 SGHAT and CDR2 FQNNGV. The V end lost 3 bases, the J end lost 1 base, and 7 bases lay between the germline ends.

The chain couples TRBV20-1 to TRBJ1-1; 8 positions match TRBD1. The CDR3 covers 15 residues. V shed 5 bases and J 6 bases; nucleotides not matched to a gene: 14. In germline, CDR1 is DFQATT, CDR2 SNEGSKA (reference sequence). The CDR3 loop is CSAGGTGGINAEAFF. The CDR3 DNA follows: TGCAGTGCTGGTGGGACAGGTGGAATCAACGCTGAAGCTTTCTTT.

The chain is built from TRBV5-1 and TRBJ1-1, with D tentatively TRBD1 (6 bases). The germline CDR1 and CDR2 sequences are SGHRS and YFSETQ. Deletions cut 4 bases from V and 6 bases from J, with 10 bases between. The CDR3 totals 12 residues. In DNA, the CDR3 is TGCGCCAGCAGCCTAAACAGGGCTGAAGCTTTCTTT. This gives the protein CASSLNRAEAFF.

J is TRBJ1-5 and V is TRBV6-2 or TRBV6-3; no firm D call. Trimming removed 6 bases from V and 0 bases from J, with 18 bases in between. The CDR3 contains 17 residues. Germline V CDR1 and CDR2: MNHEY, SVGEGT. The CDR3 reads CASSPTPKSVSNQPQHF. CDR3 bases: TGTGCCAGCAGCCCTACCCCGAAAAGTGTTAGCAATCAGCCCCAGCATTTT.

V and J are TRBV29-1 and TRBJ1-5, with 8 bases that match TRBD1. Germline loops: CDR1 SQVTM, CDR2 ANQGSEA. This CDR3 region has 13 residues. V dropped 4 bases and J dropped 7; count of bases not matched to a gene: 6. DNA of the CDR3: TGCAGCGTTGCGACAGGGGATGCCCAGCCCCAGCATTTT. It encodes CSVATGDAQPQHF. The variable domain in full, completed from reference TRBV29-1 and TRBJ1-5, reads SAVISQKPSRDICQRGTSLTIQCQVDSQVTMMFWYRQQPGQSLTLIATANQGSEATYESGFVIDKFPISRPNLTFSTLTVSNMSPEDSSIYLCSVATGDAQPQHFGDGTRLSIL.

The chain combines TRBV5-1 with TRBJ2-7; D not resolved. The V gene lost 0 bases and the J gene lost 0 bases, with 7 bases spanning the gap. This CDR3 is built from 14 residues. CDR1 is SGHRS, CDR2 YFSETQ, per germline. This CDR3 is CASSLGRDSYEQYF. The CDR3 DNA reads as TGCGCCAGCAGCTTGGGTAGAGACTCCTACGAGCAGTACTTC.

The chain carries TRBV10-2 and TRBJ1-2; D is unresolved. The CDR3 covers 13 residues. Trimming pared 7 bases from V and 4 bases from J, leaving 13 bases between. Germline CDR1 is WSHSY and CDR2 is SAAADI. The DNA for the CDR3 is TGCGCCAGCACCACCAGTCGGTTCTATGGCTACACCTTC. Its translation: CASTTSRFYGYTF.